The 21 T cell receptor beta chains listed next were all sequenced from one sample in a study of identical twins (dated by TCRdb to between 2015 and 2016). Libraries were made using 5' RACE. Sequencing used an Illumina HiSeq 2000. Starting from the raw public reads, TCRdb applied fastp trimming at Q25, assembled clones with MiXCR and retained in-frame beta chains. Duplicate CDR3 protein sequences are folded into a single record with the most common DNA and genes. This sample lists about 530,000 distinct CDR3 sequences; over 12% were detected once. The biggest ten clones account for less than 0.5% of the sample. A further study also used this sample, focusing on yellow fever vaccine responses in identical twins.

Input material: CD4+ T cells sorted from blood. These receptors came from a woman in her late teens or twenties in good health.

This clonotype was picked up a small number of times. This chain links TRBV24-1 with TRBJ2-3, with 13 positions matching TRBD2. Losses at the gene ends were 4 bases for V and 4 bases for J; bases not matched to a gene: 7. Germline CDR1 and CDR2: KGHDR and SFDVKD. CDR3 length: 17 residues. For the CDR3, the DNA is TGTGCCACCAGTGACTCCGGACTAGCGGGAGAGTCAGATACGCAGTATTTT. Encoded protein: CATSDSGLAGESDTQYF.

The V and J genes are TRBV20-1 and TRBJ2-3; no reliable D call. Germline-derived CDR1 and CDR2 are DFQATT and SNEGSKA (reference sequence). Trimming took 2 bases from V and 1 from J, leaving 7 bases between them. This CDR3 has 13 residues. The CDR3 protein is CSARTDRTDTQYF. Here the CDR3 DNA reads TGCAGTGCTAGAACGGACCGCACAGATACGCAGTATTTT.

The V gene is TRBV20-1, the J gene TRBJ2-2, with 9 nucleotides matching TRBD2. The CDR3 is made up of 14 amino acids. Germline V gives CDR1 DFQATT, CDR2 SNEGSKA (reference sequence). V shed 1 base, J shed 8 bases, and the junction held 5 bases outside the gene matches. CDR3 sequence: CSARGRGGVGELFF. CDR3 coding DNA: TGCAGTGCTAGAGGGCGCGGGGGGGTTGGGGAGCTGTTTTTT.

This clonotype has a handful of counts. The chain employs TRBV27 and TRBJ2-7; D is perhaps TRBD1 or TRBD2 (6 bases each). The V end lost 6 bases, the J end lost 2 bases, and 20 bases lay between the germline ends. Per germline, CDR1 MNHEY and CDR2 SMNVEV (reference sequence). The CDR3 has 16 amino acids. The DNA for the CDR3 is TGTGCCAGCAGCCAAAGGTCGGGGGACATCACCTACGAGCAGTACGTC. Residues: CASSQRSGDITYEQYV.

CDR3 in amino acids: CASTVSSGRAYEQYV. CDR3 DNA sequence: TGTGCCAGCACCGTAAGTTCCGGCAGGGCGTACGAGCAGTACGTC. This chain uses TRBV5-6 with TRBJ2-7, with a tentative D call TRBD1 (5 bases). Trimming took off 6 bases at V and 4 bases at J, with 20 bases between the two ends. Germline CDR1 reads SGHDT; CDR2 reads YYEEEE. This CDR3 has 15 amino acids.

This chain uses TRBV7-2 with TRBJ1-6; TRBD1 aligns across 9 bases. V lost 6 bases to trimming and J lost 8 bases; unmatched junction nucleotides: 5. This CDR3 spans 14 amino acids. Germline CDR1 SGHTA, CDR2 FQGNSA. The CDR3 nucleotides read TGTGCCAGCAGTTCAGGACAGGGGTATTCACCCCTCCACTTT. Amino acids: CASSSGQGYSPLHF.

The rearrangement uses TRBV27 and TRBJ1-1; D is unclear. The CDR3 length is 14 residues. The V and J ends lost 6 bases and 2 bases respectively, with 13 bases between them. Per the germline V gene, CDR1 is MNHEY and CDR2 is SMNVEV (reference sequence). CDR3 protein: CASRTDSVNTEAFF. The CDR3 nucleotides are TGTGCCAGCAGGACCGATAGTGTCAACACTGAAGCTTTCTTT.

There are a few counts of this clonotype. This rearrangement joins TRBV12-3 or TRBV12-4 to TRBJ2-5; 8 bases line up with TRBD1. The CDR3 is 13 amino acids. Unmatched junction bases numbered 5, after V lost 6 bases and J lost 5 bases. This CDR3 is CASSLRGHETQYF. The CDR3 bases are TGTGCCAGCAGCCTCAGGGGGCATGAGACCCAGTACTTC.

The chain combines TRBV20-1 with TRBJ2-2; TRBD1 or TRBD2 may be the D gene (5 bases each). From germline, CDR1 is DFQATT and CDR2 SNEGSKA (reference sequence). The CDR3 covers 17 residues. Trimming shortened V by 6 bases and J by 7 bases, and 27 bases separated the two germline ends. The DNA of the CDR3 is TGCAGTGCGAAACCTCCATGGGGGACCCCCTCGGACGGGGAGCTGTTTTTT. Residues: CSAKPPWGTPSDGELFF.

This clonotype was seen more than once but under ten times. The rearrangement links TRBV15 to TRBJ2-3; TRBD1 matches at 9 bases. The V gene's germline CDR1 is LNHNV and CDR2 YYDKDF (reference sequence). CDR3 length equals 15 residues. J gave up 2 bases and V 2 bases, and 2 bases lay outside the gene matches. This chain's CDR3 is CATSRRTGVTDTQYF. The CDR3 nucleotides read TGTGCCACCAGCAGACGGACAGGGGTCACAGATACGCAGTATTTT.

The chain has TRBV14 and TRBJ1-2; D is unresolved. There are 14 residues in the CDR3. Germline-derived CDR1 and CDR2 are SGHDN and FVKESK. The V end was cut by 2 bases, the J end by 6 bases, with 13 bases between. CDR3 loop: CASSQTGLRHGYTF. For the CDR3, the DNA is TGTGCCAGCAGCCAAACGGGATTGCGCCATGGCTACACCTTC.

The table lists this clonotype with a few counts. The gene calls are TRBV5-6 and TRBJ2-1; TRBD1 matches 8 bases. Germline V gene sequence: CDR1 SGHDT, CDR2 YYEEEE. The CDR3 is made up of 13 amino acids. The J segment lost 9 bases and the V segment lost 3 bases, leaving 5 bases of the junction unmatched. The CDR3 is CASSSIDRGEQFF. The CDR3 nucleotides are TGTGCCAGCAGCTCAATCGACAGGGGTGAGCAGTTCTTC.

This chain joins TRBV11-2 and TRBJ2-7, with D possibly TRBD2 on 6 matching bases. The germline CDR1 and CDR2 sequences are SGHAT and FQNNGV. V lost 5 bases and J lost 2, with 13 bases in between. This CDR3 has 14 amino acids. The CDR3 DNA is TGTGCCAGCAGCCTACCGACTAGAACCTACGAGCAGTACTTC. Translated, it gives CASSLPTRTYEQYF.

This clonotype occurred a few times. The chain employs TRBV27 and TRBJ1-2; 8 positions match TRBD1. This CDR3 is built from 13 residues. With 5 bases clipped from V and 7 bases from J, the junction kept 6 bases outside the gene matches. CDR1 MNHEY and CDR2 SMNVEV come from the germline V gene (reference sequence). CDR3 nucleotides: TGTGCCAGCAGTCAAGGACAGGGCGGTGGCTACACCTTC. The encoded protein is CASSQGQGGGYTF.

There are a few counts of this clonotype. The J gene is TRBJ2-7, the V gene TRBV19; a possible D gene is TRBD1 (6 bases). Per the germline V gene, CDR1 is LNHDA and CDR2 is SQIVND (reference sequence). The CDR3 contains 12 residues. Between the trimmed V and J ends, which lost 6 bases and 7 bases, there was a span of 13 bases. The CDR3 coding sequence is TGTGCCAGTAGGACAGGTGGGGAAGAGCAGTACGTC. This sequence encodes CASRTGGEEQYV.

This clonotype has only a few counts. The gene calls are TRBV6-5 and TRBJ1-5, with TRBD1 matching over 9 bases. Germline V gives CDR1 MNHEY, CDR2 SVGAGI. J lost 2 bases, V lost 3 bases, and 2 bases had no gene match. The CDR3 runs 15 residues. The CDR3 region has the DNA TGTGCCAGCAGTTATTGGACAGGGGGCAATCAGCCCCAGCATTTT. Protein product: CASSYWTGGNQPQHF.

The genes are TRBV20-1 and TRBJ2-7; D perhaps matches TRBD2 (6 bases). Looked up from germline, CDR1 is DFQATT and CDR2 is SNEGSKA (reference sequence). Trimming shortened V by 6 bases and J by 9 bases, and 24 bases separated the two germline ends. This CDR3 spans 14 amino acids. CDR3 region: CSATVSGVGRGQYF. In DNA form, the CDR3 reads TGCAGTGCCACCGTGTCGGGAGTGGGTCGCGGGCAGTACTTC.

This clonotype has more than one count but fewer than ten. The V and J genes are TRBV5-6 and TRBJ1-1; possibly TRBD1 for D (6 bases). Trimming took off 3 bases at V and 4 bases at J, with 13 bases between the two ends. The CDR3 length is 14 residues. The V gene's germline CDR1 is SGHDT and CDR2 YYEEEE. The CDR3 DNA sequence: TGTGCCAGCAGCTGGGGGGCGGCGGGCACTGAAGCTTTCTTT. Translated, it gives CASSWGAAGTEAFF.

CDR3 sequence: CASSLAAAGGGYTF. The CDR3 nucleotides are TGTGCCAGCAGTTTAGCGGCAGCGGGAGGTGGCTACACCTTC. J is TRBJ1-2 and V is TRBV12-3 or TRBV12-4; D is ambiguous. V was pared by 0 bases and J by 7 bases, with 12 bases between. The CDR3 totals 14 residues.

This chain connects TRBV12-3 or TRBV12-4 to TRBJ1-1, with D unclear. The CDR3 consists of 15 residues. V shed 7 bases and J shed 1 base, with 16 bases lying between them. The CDR3 protein is CASTWTRWGNTEAFF. The CDR3 DNA is TGTGCCAGCACCTGGACCCGATGGGGGAACACTGAAGCTTTCTTT.

This sequence joins TRBV12-2 and TRBJ2-1; the DNA was not compared with TRBD1, the D call given in the table. TRBV12-2 is designated a pseudogene. The CDR3 sequence is 14 residues long. CDR3 in DNA: TGTGCAAGTCGCCGGGCATGGGGAACCAATGAGCAGTTCTTC. This translates into CASRRAWGTNEQFF.